These T cell receptor beta chains were read from a single sample in a study of CD8 T cells in ankylosing spondylitis. TCRdb re-called the 5' RACE reads with MiXCR, one entry per CDR3 protein. The sample contains fewer than 750,000 distinct CDR3 sequences, roughly 19% of which appear only once. The sample comprised blood, either unsorted or a sorted T cell fraction (not recorded which). The receptor source for this set is a male donor with ankylosing spondylitis. CDR3s include the opening cysteine and the closing phenylalanine or tryptophan. Fields, in order: V gene, CDR3 length, J gene, CDR3 protein.

>TRBV6-2/TRBV6-3|15|TRBJ2-1
CASSQLAGGINEQFF
>TRBV20-1|13|TRBJ2-1
CSAMPPMTGRILF
>TRBV29-1|12|TRBJ1-2
CSVMYQDYGYTF
>TRBV3-1|15|TRBJ2-1
CASSQVAQSYNEQFF
>TRBV27|17|TRBJ2-3
CASSSTSGRGRTDTQYF
>TRBV5-1|15|TRBJ2-7
CASSFITGLSYEQYF
>TRBV2|14|TRBJ1-2
CASSEQGANYGYTF
>TRBV12-3/TRBV12-4|15|TRBJ1-3
CASSLVGARGNTIYF
>TRBV9|16|TRBJ2-2
CASSVGGRPNTGELFF
>TRBV27|11|TRBJ1-1
CASLRGPEAFF
>TRBV2|15|TRBJ2-2
CASQTDPMESGELFF
>TRBV7-6|14|TRBJ2-7
CASSHRRGSGEQYF
>TRBV18|15|TRBJ1-3
CASSPGRQAGNTIYF
>TRBV18|14|TRBJ2-3
CASSLARTTDTQYF
>TRBV5-1|13|TRBJ1-6
CASSWRPTSPLHF
>TRBV11-2|14|TRBJ2-5
CASSIQGGRETQYF
>TRBV20-1|15|TRBJ2-7
CSGLESSGSPYEQYF
>TRBV4-1|15|TRBJ1-1
CASSRTRDRGTEAFF
>TRBV25-1|15|TRBJ1-5
CASSELGRSNQPQHF
>TRBV20-1|17|TRBJ1-6
CSARDVLGIAYNSPLHF
>TRBV9|17|TRBJ2-1
CASSVRGGRSSYNEQFF
>TRBV12-3/TRBV12-4|12|TRBJ2-7
CASSQGTAEQYF
>TRBV28|13|TRBJ2-7
CASSPRDTHEQYF